These 7 T cell receptor beta chains share one sample of origin, sequenced in a study of shared clonotypes between healthy human individuals. Sequencing used immunoSEQ multiplex PCR; TCRdb keeps in-frame clones, though not all of them. The table records more than 2,000,000 clones, just over 90% of them present only once. Sequences were obtained from naive CD4+ T cells sorted from blood. Indicated subset: CD45RA+ positively selected. Every receptor here comes from a man aged 18-30 years in good health.

This chain connects TRBV10-2 to TRBJ2-3; D is unclear. Germline CDR1 and CDR2: WSHSY and SAAADI. V was trimmed by 0 bases and J by 10 bases, leaving 8 bases between them. CDR3 length equals 12 residues. This chain's CDR3 is CASSESRNAQYF. In DNA, the CDR3 is TGCGCCAGCAGTGAGTCGAGAAACGCGCAGTATTTT.

The chain carries TRBV11-2 and TRBJ2-7, with 7 bases matching TRBD2. Germline lookup yields CDR1 SGHAT and CDR2 FQNNGV. This CDR3 contains 13 residues. V gave up 3 bases and J gave up 3 bases; unmatched junction bases: 2. Here the CDR3 reads CASSLLAGYEQYF. As DNA, the CDR3 is TGTGCCAGCAGCTTGTTAGCGGGCTACGAGCAGTACTTC.

The CDR3 protein is CASSLIQVNTGELFF. The CDR3 coding sequence is TGCGCCAGCAGCTTGATTCAGGTGAACACCGGGGAGCTGTTTTTT. The V gene is TRBV5-1, the J gene TRBJ2-2; unclear D gene. CDR1 is SGHRS, CDR2 YFSETQ, per germline. The CDR3 loop spans 15 amino acids. Trimming left V 1 base short and J 1 base short, with 8 bases between.

As to this clone: At the DNA level, this CDR3 is encoded by other sequences in the same sample as well. The chain couples TRBV27 to TRBJ2-7; 10 positions agree with TRBD1. The CDR3 covers 15 residues. V lost 5 bases, J lost 2 bases, and 6 bases stayed unmatched. Germline loops: CDR1 MNHEY, CDR2 SMNVEV (reference sequence). Written as DNA, the CDR3 is TGTGCCAGCAGTCCTGGACAGGGGGGCACCTACGAGCAGTACTTC. It codes for CASSPGQGGTYEQYF.

J is TRBJ2-1 and V is TRBV29-1, with D uncertain. CDR3 length: 15 amino acids. V lost 6 bases to trimming and J lost 3 bases, with 18 bases between them. The germline gives CDR1 SQVTM, CDR2 ANQGSEA. The CDR3 region has the DNA TGCAGCGTGGGCATTTCGGGTCTCTTCTACAATGAGCAGTTCTTC. This codes for CSVGISGLFYNEQFF.

Comments on this clone: Other DNA sequences in the sample encode the same CDR3. The chain combines TRBV5-6 with TRBJ1-1; the match to TRBD1 covers 7 bases. The J segment lost 1 base and the V segment lost 2 bases, leaving 2 bases of the junction unmatched. In germline, CDR1 is SGHDT, CDR2 YYEEEE. CDR3 length equals 14 residues. The CDR3, as DNA: TGTGCCAGCAGCTTAAGACAGGGGAACACTGAAGCTTTCTTT. Protein product: CASSLRQGNTEAFF.

About this clone: The same CDR3 can be traced to other DNA sequences in this sample. The chain couples TRBV18 to TRBJ2-7; D is unresolved. The CDR3 totals 13 residues. Deletions cut 3 bases from V and 2 bases from J, with 8 bases between. The V gene's germline CDR1 is KGHSH and CDR2 LQKENI. DNA for the CDR3: TGTGCCAGCTCACCCCCGGCGGCCTACGAGCAGTACTTC. It encodes CASSPPAAYEQYF.